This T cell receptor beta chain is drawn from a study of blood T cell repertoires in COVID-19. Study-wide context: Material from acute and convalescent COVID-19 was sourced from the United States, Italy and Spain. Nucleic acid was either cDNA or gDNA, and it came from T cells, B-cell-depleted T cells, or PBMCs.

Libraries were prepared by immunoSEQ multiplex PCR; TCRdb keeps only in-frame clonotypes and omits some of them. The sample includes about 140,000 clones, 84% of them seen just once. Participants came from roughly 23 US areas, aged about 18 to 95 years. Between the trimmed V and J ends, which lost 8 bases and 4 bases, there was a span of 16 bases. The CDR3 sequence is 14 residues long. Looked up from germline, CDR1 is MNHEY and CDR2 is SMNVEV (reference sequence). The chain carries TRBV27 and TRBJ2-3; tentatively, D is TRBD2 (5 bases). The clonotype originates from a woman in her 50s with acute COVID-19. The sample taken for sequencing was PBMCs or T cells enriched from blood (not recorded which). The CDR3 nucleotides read TGTGCCAGCTCCCCCCGGGATTTCGCAGATACGCAGTATTTT. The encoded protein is CASSPRDFADTQYF.